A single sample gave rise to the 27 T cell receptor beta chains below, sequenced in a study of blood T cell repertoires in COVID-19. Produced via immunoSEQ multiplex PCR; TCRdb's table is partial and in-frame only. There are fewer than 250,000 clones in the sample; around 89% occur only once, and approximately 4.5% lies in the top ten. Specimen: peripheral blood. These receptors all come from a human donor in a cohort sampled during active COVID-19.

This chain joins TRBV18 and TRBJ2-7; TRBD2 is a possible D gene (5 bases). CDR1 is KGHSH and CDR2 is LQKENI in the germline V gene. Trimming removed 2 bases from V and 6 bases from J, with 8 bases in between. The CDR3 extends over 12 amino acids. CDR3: CASSPGGFEQYF. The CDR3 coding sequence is TGTGCCAGCTCACCAGGAGGATTCGAGCAGTACTTC.

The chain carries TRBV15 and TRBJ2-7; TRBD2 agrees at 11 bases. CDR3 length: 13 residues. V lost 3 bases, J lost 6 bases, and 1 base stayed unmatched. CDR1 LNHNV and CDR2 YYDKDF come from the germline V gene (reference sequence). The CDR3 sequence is CATSRGLAAEQYF. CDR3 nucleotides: TGTGCCACCAGCAGGGGACTAGCGGCCGAGCAGTACTTC.

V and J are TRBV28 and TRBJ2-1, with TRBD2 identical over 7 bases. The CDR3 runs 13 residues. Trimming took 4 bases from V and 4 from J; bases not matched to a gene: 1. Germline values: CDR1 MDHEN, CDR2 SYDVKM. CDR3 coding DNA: TGTGCCAGCAGTTCGGGACTATACAATGAGCAGTTCTTC. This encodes CASSSGLYNEQFF.

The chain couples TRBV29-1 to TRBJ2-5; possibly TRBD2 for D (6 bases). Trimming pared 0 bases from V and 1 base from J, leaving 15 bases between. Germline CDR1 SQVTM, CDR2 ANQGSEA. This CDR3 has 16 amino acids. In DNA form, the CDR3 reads TGCAGCGTTGAAGAGAGGGCGCGGGGCTTCCAAGAGACCCAGTACTTC. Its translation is CSVEERARGFQETQYF.

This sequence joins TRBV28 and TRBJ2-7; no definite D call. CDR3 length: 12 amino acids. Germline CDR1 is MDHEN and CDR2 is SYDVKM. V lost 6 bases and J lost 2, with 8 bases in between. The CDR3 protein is CASSPPTYEQYF. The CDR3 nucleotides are TGTGCCAGCAGCCCCCCAACCTACGAGCAGTACTTC. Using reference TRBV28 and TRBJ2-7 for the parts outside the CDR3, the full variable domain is DVKVTQSSRYLVKRTGEKVFLECVQDMDHENMFWYRQDPGLGLRLIYFSYDVKMKEKGDIPEGYSVSREKKERFSLILESASTNQTSMYLCASSPPTYEQYFGPGTRLTVT.

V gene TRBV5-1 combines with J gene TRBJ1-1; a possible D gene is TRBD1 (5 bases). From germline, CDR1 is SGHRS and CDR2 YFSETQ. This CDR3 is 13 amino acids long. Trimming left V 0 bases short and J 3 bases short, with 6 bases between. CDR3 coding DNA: TGCGCCAGCAGCTTGGCAGGGTACACTGAAGCTTTCTTT. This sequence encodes CASSLAGYTEAFF.

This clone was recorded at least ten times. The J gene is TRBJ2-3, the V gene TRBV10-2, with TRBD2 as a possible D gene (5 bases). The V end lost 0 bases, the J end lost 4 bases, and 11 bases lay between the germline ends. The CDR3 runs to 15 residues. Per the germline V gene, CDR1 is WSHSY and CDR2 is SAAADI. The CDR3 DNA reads TGCGCCAGCAGTGAGTCCACTAGTGCCGCAGATACGCAGTATTTT. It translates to CASSESTSAADTQYF.

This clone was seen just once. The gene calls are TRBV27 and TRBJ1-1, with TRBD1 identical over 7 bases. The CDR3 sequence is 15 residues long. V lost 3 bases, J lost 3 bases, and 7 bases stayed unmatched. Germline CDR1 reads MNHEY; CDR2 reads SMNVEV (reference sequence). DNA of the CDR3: TGTGCCAGCAGTTTGGACAGGCTTGGGTACACTGAAGCTTTCTTT. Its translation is CASSLDRLGYTEAFF.

CDR3 sequence: CASVDRGGANVLTF. CDR3 nucleotides: TGTGCCAGCGTCGACAGGGGTGGGGCCAACGTCCTGACTTTC. The chain joins TRBV18 to TRBJ2-6, with 8 bases that match TRBD1. V was pared by 8 bases and J by 3 bases, with 3 bases of the junction left unmatched. The CDR3 spans 14 residues. Germline CDR1 KGHSH, CDR2 LQKENI.

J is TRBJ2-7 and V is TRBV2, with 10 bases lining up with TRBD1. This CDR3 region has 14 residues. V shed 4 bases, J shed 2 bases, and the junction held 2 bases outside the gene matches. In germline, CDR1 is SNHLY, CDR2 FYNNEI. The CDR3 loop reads CASSGDRGPYEQYF. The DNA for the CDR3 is TGTGCCAGCAGTGGGGACAGGGGACCCTACGAGCAGTACTTC.

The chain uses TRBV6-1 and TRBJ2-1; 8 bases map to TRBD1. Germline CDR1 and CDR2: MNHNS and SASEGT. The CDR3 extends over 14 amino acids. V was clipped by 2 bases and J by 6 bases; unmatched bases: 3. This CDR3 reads CASSELGTGNEQFF. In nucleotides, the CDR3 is TGTGCCAGCAGTGAATTAGGGACAGGCAATGAGCAGTTCTTC.

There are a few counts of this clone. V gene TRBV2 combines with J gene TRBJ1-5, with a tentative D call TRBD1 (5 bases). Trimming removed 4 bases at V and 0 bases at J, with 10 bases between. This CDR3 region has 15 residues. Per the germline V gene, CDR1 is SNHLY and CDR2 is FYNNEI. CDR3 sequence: CASSVEGNSNQPQHF. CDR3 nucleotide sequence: TGTGCCAGCAGTGTGGAGGGGAATAGCAATCAGCCCCAGCATTTT.

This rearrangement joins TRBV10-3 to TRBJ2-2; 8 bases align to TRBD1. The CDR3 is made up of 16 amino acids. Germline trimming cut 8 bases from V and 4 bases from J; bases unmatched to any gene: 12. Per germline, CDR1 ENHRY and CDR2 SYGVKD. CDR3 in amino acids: CAIHDAGGESTGELFF. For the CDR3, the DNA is TGTGCCATCCACGACGCAGGGGGCGAAAGCACCGGGGAGCTGTTTTTT.

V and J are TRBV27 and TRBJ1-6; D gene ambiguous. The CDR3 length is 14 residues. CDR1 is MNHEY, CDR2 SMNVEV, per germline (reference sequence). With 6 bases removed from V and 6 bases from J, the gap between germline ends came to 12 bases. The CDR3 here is CASSSGLSNSPLHF. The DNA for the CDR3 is TGTGCCAGCAGCTCTGGACTCAGTAATTCACCCCTCCACTTT.

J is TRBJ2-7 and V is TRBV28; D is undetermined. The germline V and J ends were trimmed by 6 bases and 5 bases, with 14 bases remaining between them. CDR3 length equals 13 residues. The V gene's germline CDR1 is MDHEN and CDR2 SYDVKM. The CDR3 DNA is TGTGCCAGCAGACCTCTCCCCAGTGACGAGCAGTACTTC. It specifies CASRPLPSDEQYF.

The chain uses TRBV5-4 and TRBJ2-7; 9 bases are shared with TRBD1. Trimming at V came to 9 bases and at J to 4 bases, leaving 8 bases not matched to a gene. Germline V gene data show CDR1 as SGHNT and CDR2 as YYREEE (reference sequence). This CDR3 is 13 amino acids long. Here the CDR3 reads CATSGTGTYEQYF. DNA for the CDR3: TGTGCCACTTCCGGGACAGGGACTTACGAGCAGTACTTC.

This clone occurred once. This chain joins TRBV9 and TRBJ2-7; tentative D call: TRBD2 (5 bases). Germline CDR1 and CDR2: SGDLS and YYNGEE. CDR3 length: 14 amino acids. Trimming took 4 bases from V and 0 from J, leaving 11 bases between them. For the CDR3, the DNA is TGTGCCAGCAGCCGAGGGTCGAGCTCCTACGAGCAGTACTTC. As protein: CASSRGSSSYEQYF.

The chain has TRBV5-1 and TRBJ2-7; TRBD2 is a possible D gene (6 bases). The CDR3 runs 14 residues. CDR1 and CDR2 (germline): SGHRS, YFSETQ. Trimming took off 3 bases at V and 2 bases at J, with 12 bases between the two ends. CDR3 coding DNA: TGCGCCAGCAGCTCCCGGGACTCAGCCTACGAGCAGTACTTC. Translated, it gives CASSSRDSAYEQYF.

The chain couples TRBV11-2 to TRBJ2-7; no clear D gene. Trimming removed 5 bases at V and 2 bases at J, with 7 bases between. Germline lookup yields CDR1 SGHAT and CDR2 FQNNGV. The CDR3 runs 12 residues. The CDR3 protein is CASSAHTYEQYF. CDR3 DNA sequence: TGTGCCAGCAGCGCACACACCTACGAGCAGTACTTC.

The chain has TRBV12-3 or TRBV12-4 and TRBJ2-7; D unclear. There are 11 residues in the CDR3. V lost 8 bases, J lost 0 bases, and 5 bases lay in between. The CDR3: CASASSYEQYF. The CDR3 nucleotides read TGTGCCAGCGCCAGCTCCTACGAGCAGTACTTC.

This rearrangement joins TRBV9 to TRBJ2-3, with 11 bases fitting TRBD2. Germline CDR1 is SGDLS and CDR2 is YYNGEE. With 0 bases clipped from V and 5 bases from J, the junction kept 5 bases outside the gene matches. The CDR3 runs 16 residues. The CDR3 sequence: CASSVGVAGGEDTQYF. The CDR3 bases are TGTGCCAGCAGCGTAGGGGTAGCGGGGGGGGAAGATACGCAGTATTTT.

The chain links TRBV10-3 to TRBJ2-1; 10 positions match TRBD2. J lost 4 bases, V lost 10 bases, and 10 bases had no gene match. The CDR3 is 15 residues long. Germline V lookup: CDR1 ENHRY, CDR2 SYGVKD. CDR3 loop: CATKHLAGAYNEQFF. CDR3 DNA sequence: TGTGCCACTAAACATCTAGCGGGAGCTTACAATGAGCAGTTCTTC.

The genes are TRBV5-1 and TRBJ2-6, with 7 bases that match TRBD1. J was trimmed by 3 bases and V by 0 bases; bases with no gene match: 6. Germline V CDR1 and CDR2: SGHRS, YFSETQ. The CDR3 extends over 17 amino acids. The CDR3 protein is CASSLGGGAFGANVLTF. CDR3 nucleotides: TGCGCCAGCAGCTTGGGAGGGGGCGCCTTTGGGGCCAACGTCCTGACTTTC.

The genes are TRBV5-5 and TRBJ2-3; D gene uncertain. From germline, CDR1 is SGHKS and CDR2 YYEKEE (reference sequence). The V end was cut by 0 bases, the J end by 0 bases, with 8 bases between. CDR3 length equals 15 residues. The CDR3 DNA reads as TGTGCCAGCAGCTTGGGTGGGCTTAGCACAGATACGCAGTATTTT. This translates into CASSLGGLSTDTQYF.

The CDR3 DNA reads as TGTGCCAGCAGTTTAAGGTTAGCGGGAGTTTCCGAGCAGTACTTC. Amino acid sequence: CASSLRLAGVSEQYF. The chain uses TRBV28 and TRBJ2-7, with 9 nucleotides matching TRBD2. J was trimmed by 6 bases and V by 2 bases; bases with no gene match: 8. Looked up from germline, CDR1 is MDHEN and CDR2 is SYDVKM. The CDR3 covers 15 residues.

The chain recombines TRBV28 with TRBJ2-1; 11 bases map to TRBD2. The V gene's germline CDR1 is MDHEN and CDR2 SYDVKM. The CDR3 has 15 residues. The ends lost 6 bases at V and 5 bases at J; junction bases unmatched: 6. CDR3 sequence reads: CASSQSGLADNEQFF. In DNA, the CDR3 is TGTGCCAGCAGCCAATCGGGACTAGCGGACAATGAGCAGTTCTTC.

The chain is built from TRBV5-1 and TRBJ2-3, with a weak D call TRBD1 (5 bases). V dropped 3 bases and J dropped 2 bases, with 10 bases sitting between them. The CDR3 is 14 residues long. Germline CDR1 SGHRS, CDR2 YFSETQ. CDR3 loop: CASSSTDTTDTQYF. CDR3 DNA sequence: TGCGCCAGCAGCTCGACGGACACCACAGATACGCAGTATTTT. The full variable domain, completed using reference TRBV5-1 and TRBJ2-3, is KAGVTQTPRYLIKTRGQQVTLSCSPISGHRSVSWYQQTPGQGLQFLFEYFSETQRNKGNFPGRFSGRQFSNSRSEMNVSTLELGDSALYLCASSSTDTTDTQYFGPGTRLTVL.